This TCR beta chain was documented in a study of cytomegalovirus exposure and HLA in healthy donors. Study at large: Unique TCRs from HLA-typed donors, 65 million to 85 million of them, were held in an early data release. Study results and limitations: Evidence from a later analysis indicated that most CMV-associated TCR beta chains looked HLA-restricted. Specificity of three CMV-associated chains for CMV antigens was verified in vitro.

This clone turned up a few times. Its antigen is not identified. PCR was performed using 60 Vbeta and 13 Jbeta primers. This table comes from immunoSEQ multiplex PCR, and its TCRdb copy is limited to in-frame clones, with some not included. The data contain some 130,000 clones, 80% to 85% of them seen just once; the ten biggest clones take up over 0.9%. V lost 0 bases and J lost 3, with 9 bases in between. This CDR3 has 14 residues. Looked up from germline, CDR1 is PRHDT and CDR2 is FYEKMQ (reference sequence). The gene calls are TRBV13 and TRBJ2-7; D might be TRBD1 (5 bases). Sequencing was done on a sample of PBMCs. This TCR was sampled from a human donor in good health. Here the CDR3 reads CASSLGQAFYEQYF. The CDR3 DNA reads TGTGCCAGCAGCTTAGGACAGGCTTTCTACGAGCAGTACTTC.